The present T cell receptor (beta chain) was sequenced within a study of blood T cells in healthy people across ages. Using a J-beta primer mix together with a sample-barcoded 5' primer, a second PCR was run for about 7 to 12 cycles. Every molecule of cDNA carried a tag from a template-switch adaptor with 12 random nucleotides. MiXCR, applied by TCRdb to the 5' RACE reads, yields one record per CDR3 protein. The repertoire has about 1.4 million distinct CDR3 sequences, approximately 59% of them found once; the top ten carry 6.5% to 8%. This CDR3 is built from 13 residues. Losses at the gene ends were 6 bases for V and 3 bases for J; bases not matched to a gene: 7. From germline, CDR1 is SQVTM and CDR2 ANQGSEA.

The chain employs TRBV29-1 and TRBJ2-7, with TRBD2 matching over 8 bases. The sequence was collected from a man between 18 and 35 years old in good health. The sequencing sample was made of blood. This CDR3 reads CSVSGGRRYEQYF. The DNA for the CDR3 is TGCAGCGTCAGCGGGGGTCGGCGCTACGAGCAGTACTTC.